The rows below give T cell receptor beta chains drawn from one sample of a study of blood T cell repertoires in COVID-19. Only in-frame clones appear in the TCRdb table, and some are missing; sequencing was by immunoSEQ multiplex PCR. The data contain fewer than 450,000 clones, approximately 90% of them singletons. Specimen: peripheral blood. The receptors shown here come from a woman between 50 and 59 years old with COVID-19, enrolled during active disease. CDR3s include the opening cysteine and the closing phenylalanine or tryptophan. The D gene is left open where the match is weak. Clone size is stated in some rows and not others, as once, few, many or a class when expanded.

>.|TRBJ2-1|.|TRBV3-1/TRBV3-2
CASEGPNDEQFF
TGTGCCAGCGAGGGTCCCAATGATGAGCAGTTCTTC
>.|TRBJ2-5|.|TRBV5-4
CASSETGQETQYF
TGTGCCAGCAGCGAGACAGGCCAAGAGACCCAGTACTTC
>TRBD2|TRBJ2-3|once|TRBV10-3
CAISERGGQTDTQYF
TGTGCCATCAGTGAGCGGGGGGGCCAGACAGATACGCAGTATTTT
>TRBD1|TRBJ1-5|.|TRBV28
CASSLTGVYGNQPQHF
TGTGCCAGCAGTTTAACAGGGGTGTACGGCAATCAGCCCCAGCATTTT
>.|TRBJ2-2|.|TRBV6-5
CASLENTGELFF
TGTGCCAGCCTAGAGAACACCGGGGAGCTGTTTTTT
>TRBD1|TRBJ2-1|.|TRBV4-1
CASSQEETGTGLPYNEQFF
TGCGCCAGCAGCCAAGAGGAAACCGGGACAGGACTTCCCTACAATGAGCAGTTCTTC
>.|TRBJ2-3|.|TRBV5-1
CASSLGGPRTDTQYF
TGCGCCAGCAGCTTGGGGGGCCCCCGCACAGATACGCAGTATTTT
>.|TRBJ1-5|.|TRBV21-1
CARDRDRGPSNQPQHF
TGTGCCAGAGACCGGGACAGGGGACCTAGCAATCAGCCCCAGCATTTT
>.|TRBJ1-1|.|TRBV3-1/TRBV3-2
CASSQDFGPGTEAFF
TGTGCCAGCAGCCAAGATTTTGGACCGGGGACTGAAGCTTTCTTT
>.|TRBJ1-1|once|TRBV7-9
CASSTSRSGAFF
TGTGCCAGCAGCACCTCGAGGTCGGGGGCTTTCTTT
>TRBD1|TRBJ1-1|.|TRBV2
CASSKGQGNTEAFF
TGTGCCAGCAGTAAGGGACAGGGTAACACTGAAGCTTTCTTT
>.|TRBJ2-3|.|TRBV5-1
CASSLDQGPGADTQYF
TGCGCCAGCAGCTTGGATCAGGGGCCCGGCGCAGATACGCAGTATTTT
>.|TRBJ1-2|.|TRBV29-1
CSVEPPSNGYTF
TGCAGCGTTGAACCCCCATCCAATGGCTACACCTTC
>.|TRBJ2-7|.|TRBV20-1
CSLRSAYEQYF
TGCAGCCTTCGATCGGCCTACGAGCAGTACTTC
>TRBD1|TRBJ1-4|.|TRBV6-5
CASSYGGQGNEKLFF
TGTGCCAGCAGTTACGGGGGACAGGGGAATGAAAAACTGTTTTTT
>.|TRBJ1-1|.|TRBV24-1
CATSDPKRGGVSEAFF
TGTGCCACCAGTGATCCCAAGAGAGGCGGGGTCTCTGAAGCTTTCTTT
>.|TRBJ1-5|few|TRBV7-3
CASSRGSNQPQHF
TGTGCCAGCAGCCGAGGTAGCAATCAGCCCCAGCATTTT
>.|TRBJ2-7|.|TRBV3-1/TRBV3-2
CASSPAGSYEQYF
TGTGCCAGCAGCCCAGCAGGTTCCTACGAGCAGTACTTC
>.|TRBJ2-5|.|TRBV20-1
CSASVGGQETQYF
TGCAGTGCTAGTGTGGGGGGCCAAGAGACCCAGTACTTC
>.|TRBJ1-2|.|TRBV10-3
CAIRADGDYGYTF
TGTGCCATCAGAGCAGACGGGGACTATGGCTACACCTTC
>TRBD1|TRBJ1-5|.|TRBV19
CASRTGRREPQHF
TGTGCCAGTCGGACAGGGAGGAGGGAGCCCCAGCATTTT
>TRBD1|TRBJ1-1|.|TRBV2
CASSLQGGGSMNTEAFF
TGTGCCAGCAGTCTACAGGGGGGCGGGTCCATGAACACTGAAGCTTTCTTT
>TRBD1|TRBJ1-1|.|TRBV6-5
CASSPANRGTEAFF
TGTGCCAGCAGTCCGGCCAACAGGGGTACTGAAGCTTTCTTT
>TRBD1|TRBJ1-4|.|TRBV11-2
CASTPGQGATTRGEKLFF
TGTGCCAGCACACCTGGACAGGGGGCGACTACACGAGGGGAAAAACTGTTTTTT
>.|TRBJ1-2|.|TRBV4-1
CASSQGRVEYGYTF
TGCGCCAGCAGCCAAGGCAGGGTCGAATATGGCTACACCTTC
>TRBD2|TRBJ2-7|.|TRBV24-1
CATSHPRGDEQYF
TGTGCCACCAGCCACCCCCGGGGGGACGAGCAGTACTTC
>.|TRBJ1-6|few|TRBV30
CAWAEGGASVNSPLHF
TGTGCCTGGGCGGAGGGGGGGGCATCGGTGAATTCACCCCTCCACTTT
>.|TRBJ1-5|.|TRBV18
CASSPRLDQPQHF
TGTGCCAGCTCACCGAGGTTGGATCAGCCCCAGCATTTT
>.|TRBJ1-2|.|TRBV4-1
CASSQEPYIRGKDYGYTF
TGCGCCAGCAGCCAAGAGCCTTATATTCGGGGTAAGGACTATGGCTACACCTTC
>.|TRBJ1-5|.|TRBV19
CASSRLESNQPQHF
TGTGCCAGTAGCCGACTTGAGAGCAATCAGCCCCAGCATTTT
>.|TRBJ2-1|.|TRBV3-1/TRBV3-2
CASRIRGSSYNEQFF
TGTGCCAGCAGGATTCGGGGGAGCTCCTACAATGAGCAGTTCTTC
>TRBD1|TRBJ1-5|.|TRBV7-9
CASSGDRGTNQPQHF
TGTGCCAGCAGCGGGGACAGGGGTACCAATCAGCCCCAGCATTTT
>TRBD2|TRBJ2-7|once|TRBV2
CAGGREQYF
TGTGCGGGAGGGAGAGAGCAGTACTTC
>.|TRBJ1-1|.|TRBV2
CASRGATEAFF
TGTGCCAGCAGGGGGGCCACTGAAGCTTTCTTT
>.|TRBJ1-2|.|TRBV7-3
CATRRPSNYGYTF
TGTGCCACCAGGCGCCCCTCTAACTATGGCTACACCTTC
>.|TRBJ1-5|.|TRBV19
CASSMARASNQPQHF
TGTGCCAGTAGTATGGCCAGGGCTAGCAATCAGCCCCAGCATTTT
>TRBD2|TRBJ2-7|.|TRBV27
CASSSTPFGGGSYEQYF
TGTGCCAGCAGTTCAACTCCCTTTGGCGGGGGAAGCTACGAGCAGTACTTC
>.|TRBJ2-5|once|TRBV28
CASSLAPAETQYF
TGTGCCAGCAGTTTAGCACCCGCGGAGACCCAGTACTTC
>.|TRBJ2-3|.|TRBV24-1
CATSDEGTDTQYF
TGTGCCACCAGTGATGAGGGAACAGATACGCAGTATTTT
>TRBD1|TRBJ2-4|.|TRBV11-2
CASSPIGTVRIQYF
TGTGCCAGCAGCCCCATTGGGACAGTGCGCATTCAGTACTTC
>TRBD1|TRBJ1-6|.|TRBV5-4
CASSSGTGTVSSPLHF
TGTGCCAGCAGCTCGGGGACCGGGACAGTTTCCTCACCCCTCCACTTT
>TRBD2|TRBJ2-3|.|TRBV13
CASSTGFSRGDRTDTQYF
TGTGCCAGCAGCACCGGCTTTTCGCGGGGGGACCGCACAGATACGCAGTATTTT
>TRBD1|TRBJ2-2|.|TRBV3-1/TRBV3-2
CASQGAGELFF
TGTGCCAGCCAGGGGGCCGGGGAGCTGTTTTTT
>.|TRBJ1-1|.|TRBV5-1
CASSSDMDTEAFF
TGCGCCAGCAGCTCTGACATGGACACTGAAGCTTTCTTT
>TRBD1|TRBJ1-5|.|TRBV28
CAAGQGYSNQPQHF
TGTGCCGCTGGACAGGGGTATAGCAATCAGCCCCAGCATTTT
>TRBD1|TRBJ2-7|.|TRBV7-8
CASSLERTGYEQYF
TGTGCCAGCAGCTTAGAAAGGACAGGCTACGAGCAGTACTTC
>.|TRBJ2-2|once|TRBV9
CASSGRQPTDNTGELFF
TGTGCCAGCAGCGGGCGGCAGCCGACTGATAACACCGGGGAGCTGTTTTTT
>.|TRBJ2-3|.|TRBV6-5
CASSPTGYTDTQYF
TGTGCCAGCAGCCCCACGGGGTACACAGATACGCAGTATTTT
>.|TRBJ2-2|.|TRBV25-1
CASRQGAGELFF
TGTGCCAGCAGGCAGGGCGCCGGGGAGCTGTTTTTT
>TRBD1|TRBJ1-1|.|TRBV5-1
CASSTSTGVGEAFF
TGCGCCAGCAGCACCTCGACAGGGGTGGGTGAAGCTTTCTTT
>.|TRBJ2-2|.|TRBV30
CAWSRNTGELFF
TGTGCCTGGTCCAGGAACACCGGGGAGCTGTTTTTT
>.|TRBJ1-2|.|TRBV5-1
CASSLPTGGYGYTF
TGCGCCAGCAGCCTTCCGACGGGAGGCTATGGCTACACCTTC
>.|TRBJ1-1|.|TRBV9
CASSRGTTEAFF
TGTGCCAGCAGCCGGGGGACCACTGAAGCTTTCTTT
>.|TRBJ1-5|.|TRBV19
CASSRGQWNQPQHF
TGTGCCAGTAGTAGGGGGCAGTGGAATCAGCCCCAGCATTTT
>TRBD2|TRBJ2-2|.|TRBV9
CASSVASGGNTGELFF
TGTGCCAGCAGCGTAGCCAGCGGGGGGAACACCGGGGAGCTGTTTTTT
>.|TRBJ2-7|.|TRBV24-1
CATRTEESEQYF
TGTGCCACTCGGACAGAGGAGAGCGAGCAGTACTTC
>TRBD2|TRBJ2-3|.|TRBV6-6
CASSTSGGSRDTQYF
TGTGCCAGCAGTACCTCCGGGGGGTCCAGAGATACGCAGTATTTT
>TRBD2|TRBJ2-3|.|TRBV19
CASSIREGDTQYF
TGTGCCAGTAGTATTCGGGAGGGGGATACGCAGTATTTT
>TRBD2|TRBJ2-7|.|TRBV5-1
CASSRVDRGAYEQYF
TGCGCCAGCAGCAGGGTAGATCGGGGGGCCTACGAGCAGTACTTC